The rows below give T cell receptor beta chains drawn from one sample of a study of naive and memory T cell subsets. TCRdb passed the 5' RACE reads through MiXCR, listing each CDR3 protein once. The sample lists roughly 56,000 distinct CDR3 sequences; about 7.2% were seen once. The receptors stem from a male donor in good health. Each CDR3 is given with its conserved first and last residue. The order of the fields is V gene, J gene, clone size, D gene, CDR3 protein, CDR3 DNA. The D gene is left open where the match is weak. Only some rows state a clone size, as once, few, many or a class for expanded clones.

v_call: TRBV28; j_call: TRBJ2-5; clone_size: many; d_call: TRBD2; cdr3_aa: CASSLSGRGETQYF; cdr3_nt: TGTGCCAGCAGTTTATCGGGGCGGGGGGAGACCCAGTACTTC
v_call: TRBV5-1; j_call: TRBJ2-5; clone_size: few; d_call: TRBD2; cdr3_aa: CASRFEARGGRETQYF; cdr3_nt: TGCGCCAGCAGATTTGAGGCGCGGGGGGGCCGGGAGACCCAGTACTTC
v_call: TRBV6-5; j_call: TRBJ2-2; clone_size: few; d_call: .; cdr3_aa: CASGNTGELFF; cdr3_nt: TGTGCCAGTGGGAACACCGGGGAGCTGTTTTTT
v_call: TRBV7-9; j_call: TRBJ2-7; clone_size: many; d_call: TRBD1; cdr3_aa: CASSLEGQGFYEQYF; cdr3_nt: TGTGCCAGCAGCTTAGAGGGACAGGGGTTCTACGAGCAGTACTTC
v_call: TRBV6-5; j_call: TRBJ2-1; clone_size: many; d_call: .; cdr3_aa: CASSYGTFRPNEQFF; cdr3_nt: TGTGCCAGCAGTTACGGGACCTTCAGGCCTAATGAGCAGTTCTTC
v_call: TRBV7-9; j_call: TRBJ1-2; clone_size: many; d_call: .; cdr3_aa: CASSPTDGYGYTF; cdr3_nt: TGTGCCAGCAGCCCGACAGACGGCTATGGCTACACCTTC
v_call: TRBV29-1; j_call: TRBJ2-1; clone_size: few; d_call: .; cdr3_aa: CSGGTHGYNEQFF; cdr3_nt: TGCAGCGGGGGGACACACGGATACAATGAGCAGTTCTTC
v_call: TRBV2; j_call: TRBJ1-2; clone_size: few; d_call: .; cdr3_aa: CASSTTFYGYTF; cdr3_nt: TGTGCCAGCAGTACGACTTTCTATGGCTACACCTTC
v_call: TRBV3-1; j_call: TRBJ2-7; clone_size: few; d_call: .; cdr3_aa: CASSQPGHTYEQYF; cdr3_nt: TGTGCCAGCAGCCAACCGGGACACACCTACGAGCAGTACTTC
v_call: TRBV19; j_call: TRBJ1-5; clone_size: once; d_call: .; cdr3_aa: CASSILSGNRPQHF; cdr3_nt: TGTGCCAGTAGTATTCTATCAGGCAATCGGCCCCAGCATTTT
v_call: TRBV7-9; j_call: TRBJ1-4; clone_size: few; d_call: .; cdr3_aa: CASSLASAWNEKLFF; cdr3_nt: TGTGCCAGCAGCTTAGCGAGTGCCTGGAATGAAAAACTGTTTTTT
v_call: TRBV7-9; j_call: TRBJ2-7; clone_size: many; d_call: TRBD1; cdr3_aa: CASSLAGTVTYEQYF; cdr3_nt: TGTGCCAGCAGCTTAGCCGGGACAGTGACCTACGAGCAGTACTTC
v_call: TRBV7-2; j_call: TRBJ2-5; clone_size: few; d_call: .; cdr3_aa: CASSLRSTYQETQYF; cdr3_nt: TGTGCCAGCAGCCTGAGATCGACATATCAAGAGACCCAGTACTTC
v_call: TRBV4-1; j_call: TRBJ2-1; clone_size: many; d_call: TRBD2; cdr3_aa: CASSQEAASGGPNNEQFF; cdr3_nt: TGCGCCAGCAGCCAAGAGGCGGCTAGCGGGGGGCCAAACAATGAGCAGTTCTTC
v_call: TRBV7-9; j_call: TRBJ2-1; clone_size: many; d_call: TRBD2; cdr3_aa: CASSPGTTNEQFF; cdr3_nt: TGTGCCAGCAGCCCCGGGACTACTAATGAGCAGTTCTTC
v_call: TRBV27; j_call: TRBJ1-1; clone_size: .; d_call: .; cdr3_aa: CASTSRVPTEAFF; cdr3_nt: TGTGCCAGCACCTCCCGGGTTCCCACTGAAGCTTTCTTT
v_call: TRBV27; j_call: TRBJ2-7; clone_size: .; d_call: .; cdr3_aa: CASSLAGHSSYEQYF; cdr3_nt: TGTGCCAGCAGTTTAGCGGGACATAGCTCCTACGAGCAGTACTTC
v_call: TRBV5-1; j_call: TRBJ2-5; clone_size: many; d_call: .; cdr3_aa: CASSLGDTKTQYF; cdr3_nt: TGCGCCAGCAGCTTGGGGGATACGAAGACCCAGTACTTC
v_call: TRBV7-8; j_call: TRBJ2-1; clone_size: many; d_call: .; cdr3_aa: CASSSINEQFF; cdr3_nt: TGTGCCAGCAGCTCGATAAATGAGCAGTTCTTC
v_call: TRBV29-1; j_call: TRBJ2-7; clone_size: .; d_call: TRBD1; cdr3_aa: CSVHSPGTGPEQYF; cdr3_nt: TGCAGCGTCCATAGTCCCGGGACAGGGCCCGAGCAGTACTTC
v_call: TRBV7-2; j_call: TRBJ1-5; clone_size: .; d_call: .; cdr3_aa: CASSSPQGQGNQPQHF; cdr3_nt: TGTGCCAGCAGCTCCCCTCAGGGGCAGGGAAATCAGCCCCAGCATTTT
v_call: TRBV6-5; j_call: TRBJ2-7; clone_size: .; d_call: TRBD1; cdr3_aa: CASSYSLDRDEQYF; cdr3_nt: TGTGCCAGCAGTTACTCCTTGGACAGGGACGAGCAGTACTTC
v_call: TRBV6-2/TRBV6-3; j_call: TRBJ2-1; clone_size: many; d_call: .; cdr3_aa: CASSYRAKDEQFF; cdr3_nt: TGTGCCAGCAGTTACCGAGCGAAGGATGAGCAGTTCTTC
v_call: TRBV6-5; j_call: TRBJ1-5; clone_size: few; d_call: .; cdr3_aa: CASGSRGQPQHF; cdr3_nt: TGTGCCAGCGGGAGTCGTGGGCAGCCCCAGCATTTT
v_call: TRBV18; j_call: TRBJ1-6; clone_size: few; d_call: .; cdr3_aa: CASSPGGASGSPLHF; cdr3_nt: TGTGCCAGCTCACCAGGGGGGGCGTCGGGTTCACCCCTCCACTTT
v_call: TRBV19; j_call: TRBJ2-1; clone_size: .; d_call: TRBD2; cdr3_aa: CASEAGTSGANEQFF; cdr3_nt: TGTGCCAGTGAAGCCGGGACTAGCGGTGCGAATGAGCAGTTCTTC
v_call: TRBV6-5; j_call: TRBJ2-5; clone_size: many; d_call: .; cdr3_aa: CASSRGTLQETQYF; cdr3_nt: TGTGCCAGCAGTCGCGGGACACTACAAGAGACCCAGTACTTC
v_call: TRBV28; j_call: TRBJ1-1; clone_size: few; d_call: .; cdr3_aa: CASSWEGTEAFF; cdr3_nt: TGTGCCAGCAGTTGGGAAGGCACTGAAGCTTTCTTT
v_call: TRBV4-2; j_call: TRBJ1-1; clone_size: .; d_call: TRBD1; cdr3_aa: CASRKQGDSAEAFF; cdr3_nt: TGTGCCAGCAGAAAACAGGGGGACAGCGCTGAAGCTTTCTTT
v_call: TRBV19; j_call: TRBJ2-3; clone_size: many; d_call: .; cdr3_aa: CASSKADGWSSDTQYF; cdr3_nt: TGTGCCAGTAGTAAGGCGGACGGTTGGAGTTCGGATACGCAGTATTTT
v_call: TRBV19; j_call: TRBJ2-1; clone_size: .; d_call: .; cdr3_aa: CASSGGIYNEQFF; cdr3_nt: TGTGCCAGTAGTGGCGGAATATACAATGAGCAGTTCTTC
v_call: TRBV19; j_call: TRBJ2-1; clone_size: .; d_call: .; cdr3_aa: CASSTSSHNEQFF; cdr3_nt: TGTGCCAGTAGTACTAGTTCACACAATGAGCAGTTCTTC
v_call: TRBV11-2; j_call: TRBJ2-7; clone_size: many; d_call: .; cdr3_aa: CASSVRPVGGDEQYF; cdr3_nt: TGTGCCAGCAGCGTTAGACCCGTAGGAGGGGACGAGCAGTACTTC
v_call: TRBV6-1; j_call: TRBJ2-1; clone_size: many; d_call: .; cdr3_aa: CASKVGGSSYNEQFF; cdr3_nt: TGTGCCAGCAAAGTAGGCGGCAGCTCCTACAATGAGCAGTTCTTC
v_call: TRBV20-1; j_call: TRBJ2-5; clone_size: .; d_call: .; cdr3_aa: CSARDLGQETQYF; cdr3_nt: TGCAGTGCTCGGGACTTAGGTCAGGAGACCCAGTACTTC
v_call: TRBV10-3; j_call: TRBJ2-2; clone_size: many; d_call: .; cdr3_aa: CAISDLATAGELFF; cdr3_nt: TGTGCCATCAGTGACCTAGCAACAGCCGGGGAGCTGTTTTTT
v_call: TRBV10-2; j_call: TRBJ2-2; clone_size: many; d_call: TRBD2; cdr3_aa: CASSEAGGDIGELFF; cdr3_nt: TGCGCCAGCAGTGAGGCGGGGGGGGATATCGGGGAGCTGTTTTTT
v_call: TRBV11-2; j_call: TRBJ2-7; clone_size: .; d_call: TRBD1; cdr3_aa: CASSLQGAGEQYF; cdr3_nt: TGTGCCAGCAGCTTGCAGGGGGCAGGGGAGCAGTACTTC
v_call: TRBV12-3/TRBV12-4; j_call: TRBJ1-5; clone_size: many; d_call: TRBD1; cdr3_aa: CASSLTGGMSNQPQHF; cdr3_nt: TGTGCCAGCAGTTTGACAGGGGGCATGAGCAATCAGCCCCAGCATTTT
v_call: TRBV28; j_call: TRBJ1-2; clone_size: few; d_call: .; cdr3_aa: CASSSQSPPSSGGYTF; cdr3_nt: TGTGCCAGCAGTTCCCAATCCCCCCCCTCGAGCGGGGGCTACACCTTC
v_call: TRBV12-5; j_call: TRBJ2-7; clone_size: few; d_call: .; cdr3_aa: CARTFGGEGIYEQYF; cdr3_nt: TGTGCTAGAACCTTCGGCGGTGAAGGGATATACGAGCAGTACTTC
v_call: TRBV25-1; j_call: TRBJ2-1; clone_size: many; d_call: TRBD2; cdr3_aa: CASSDLAGGFNEQFF; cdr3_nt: TGTGCCAGCAGTGATCTAGCGGGAGGCTTCAATGAGCAGTTCTTC
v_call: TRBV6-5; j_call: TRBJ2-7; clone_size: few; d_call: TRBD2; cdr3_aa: CASSYSLAGKEQYF; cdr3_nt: TGTGCCAGCAGTTACTCCCTAGCGGGGAAGGAGCAGTACTTC
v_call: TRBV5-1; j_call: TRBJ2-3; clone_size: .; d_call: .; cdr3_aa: CASALLFSTDTQYF; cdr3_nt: TGCGCCAGCGCTCTTCTGTTCAGCACAGATACGCAGTATTTT
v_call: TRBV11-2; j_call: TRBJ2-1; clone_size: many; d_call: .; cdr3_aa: CASSSRRGNEQFF; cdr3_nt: TGTGCCAGCAGCTCGAGACGGGGCAATGAGCAGTTCTTC